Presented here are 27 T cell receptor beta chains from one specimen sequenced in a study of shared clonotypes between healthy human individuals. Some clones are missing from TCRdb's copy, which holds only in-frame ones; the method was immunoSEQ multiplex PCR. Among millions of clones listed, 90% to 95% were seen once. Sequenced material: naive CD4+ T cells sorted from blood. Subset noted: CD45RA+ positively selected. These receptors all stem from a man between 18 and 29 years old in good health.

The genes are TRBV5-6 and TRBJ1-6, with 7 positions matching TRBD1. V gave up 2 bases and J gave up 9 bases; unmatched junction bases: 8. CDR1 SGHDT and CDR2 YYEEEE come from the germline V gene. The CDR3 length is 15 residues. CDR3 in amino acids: CASSFGTVGLSPLHF. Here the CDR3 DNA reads TGTGCCAGCAGCTTTGGGACAGTCGGACTTTCACCCCTCCACTTT.

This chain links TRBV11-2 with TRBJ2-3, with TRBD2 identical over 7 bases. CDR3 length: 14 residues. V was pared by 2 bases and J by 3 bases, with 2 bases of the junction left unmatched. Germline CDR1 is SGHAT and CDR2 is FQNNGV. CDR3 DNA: TGTGCCAGCAGCTTATCACTAGCGACAGATACGCAGTATTTT. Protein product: CASSLSLATDTQYF.

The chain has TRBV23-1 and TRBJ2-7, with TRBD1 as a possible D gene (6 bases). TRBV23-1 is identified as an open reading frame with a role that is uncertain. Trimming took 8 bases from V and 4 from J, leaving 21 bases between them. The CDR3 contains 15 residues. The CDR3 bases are TGCGCCAGCCCCCCTCGGGCAGGGGAAACTTACGAGCAGTACTTC. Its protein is CASPPRAGETYEQYF.

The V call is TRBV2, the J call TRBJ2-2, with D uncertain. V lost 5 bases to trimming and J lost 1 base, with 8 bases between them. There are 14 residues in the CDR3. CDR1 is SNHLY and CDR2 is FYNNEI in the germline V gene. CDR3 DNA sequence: TGTGCCAGCAGTATTCTAAGGAACACCGGGGAGCTGTTTTTT. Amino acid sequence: CASSILRNTGELFF.

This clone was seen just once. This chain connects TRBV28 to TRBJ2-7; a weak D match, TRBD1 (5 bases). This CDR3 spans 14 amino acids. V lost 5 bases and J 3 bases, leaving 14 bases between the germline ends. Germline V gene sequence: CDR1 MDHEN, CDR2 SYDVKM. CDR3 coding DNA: TGTGCCAGCAGTCCTGGGGCGCTAAGCTACGAGCAGTACTTC. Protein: CASSPGALSYEQYF.

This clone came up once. DNA for the CDR3: TGTGCCAGCCAGCCTGGGACAGGGACCTCTGGGGCCAACGTCCTGACTTTC. Amino acids: CASQPGTGTSGANVLTF. V gene TRBV27 combines with J gene TRBJ2-6; 9 positions match TRBD1. The length of the CDR3 is 17 residues. CDR1 and CDR2 from the germline V gene are MNHEY and SMNVEV (reference sequence). V lost 8 bases, J lost 0 bases, and 8 bases stayed unmatched.

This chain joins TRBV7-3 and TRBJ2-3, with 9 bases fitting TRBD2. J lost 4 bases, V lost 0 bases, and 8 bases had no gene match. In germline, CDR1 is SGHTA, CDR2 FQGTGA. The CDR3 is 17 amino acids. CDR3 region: CASSLTSPAGGSDTQYF. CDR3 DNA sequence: TGTGCCAGCAGCTTAACTTCCCCAGCGGGGGGCTCAGATACGCAGTATTTT.

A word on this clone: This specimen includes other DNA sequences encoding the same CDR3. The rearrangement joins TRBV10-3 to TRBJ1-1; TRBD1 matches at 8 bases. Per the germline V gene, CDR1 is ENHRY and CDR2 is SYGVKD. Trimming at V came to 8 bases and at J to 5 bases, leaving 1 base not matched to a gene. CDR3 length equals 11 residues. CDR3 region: CAIGTGTEAFF. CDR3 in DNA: TGTGCCATCGGGACAGGAACTGAAGCTTTCTTT.

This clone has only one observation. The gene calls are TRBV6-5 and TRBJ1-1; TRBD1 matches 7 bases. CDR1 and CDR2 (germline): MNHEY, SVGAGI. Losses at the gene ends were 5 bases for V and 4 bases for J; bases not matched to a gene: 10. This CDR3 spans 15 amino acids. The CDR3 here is CASSTSGGVGTEAFF. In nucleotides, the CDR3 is TGTGCCAGCAGTACCTCAGGGGGGGTGGGCACTGAAGCTTTCTTT.

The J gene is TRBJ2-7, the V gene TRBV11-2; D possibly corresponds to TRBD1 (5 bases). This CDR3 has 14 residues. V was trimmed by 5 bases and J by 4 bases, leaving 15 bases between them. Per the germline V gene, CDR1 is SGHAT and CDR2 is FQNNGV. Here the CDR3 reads CASSAVQGVYEQYF. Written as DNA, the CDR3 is TGTGCCAGCAGCGCTGTCCAGGGCGTGTACGAGCAGTACTTC.

This CDR3 is CASSLSPGGHEQYF. Here the CDR3 DNA reads TGTGCCAGCAGTTTATCTCCAGGGGGCCACGAGCAGTACTTC. The V call is TRBV28, the J call TRBJ2-7; 8 bases align to TRBD1. Looked up from germline, CDR1 is MDHEN and CDR2 is SYDVKM. The trim removed 1 base at V and 5 bases at J, leaving 4 bases unmatched. This CDR3 comprises 14 residues. The variable domain in full, with the rest retrieved from reference TRBV28 and TRBJ2-7, is DVKVTQSSRYLVKRTGEKVFLECVQDMDHENMFWYRQDPGLGLRLIYFSYDVKMKEKGDIPEGYSVSREKKERFSLILESASTNQTSMYLCASSLSPGGHEQYFGPGTRLTVT.

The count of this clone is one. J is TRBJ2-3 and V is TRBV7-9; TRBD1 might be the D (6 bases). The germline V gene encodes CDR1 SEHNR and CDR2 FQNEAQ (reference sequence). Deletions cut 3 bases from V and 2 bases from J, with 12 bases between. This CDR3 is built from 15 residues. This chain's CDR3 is CASSFLRGFTDTQYF. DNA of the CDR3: TGTGCCAGCAGCTTTCTGAGGGGGTTCACAGATACGCAGTATTTT.

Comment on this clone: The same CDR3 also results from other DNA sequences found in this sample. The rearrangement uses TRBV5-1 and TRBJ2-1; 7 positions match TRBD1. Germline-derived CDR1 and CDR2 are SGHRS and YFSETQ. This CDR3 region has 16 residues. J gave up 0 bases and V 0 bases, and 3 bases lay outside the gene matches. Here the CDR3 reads CASSLAGQSSYNEQFF. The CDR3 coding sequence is TGCGCCAGCAGCTTGGCGGGACAGAGCTCCTACAATGAGCAGTTCTTC.

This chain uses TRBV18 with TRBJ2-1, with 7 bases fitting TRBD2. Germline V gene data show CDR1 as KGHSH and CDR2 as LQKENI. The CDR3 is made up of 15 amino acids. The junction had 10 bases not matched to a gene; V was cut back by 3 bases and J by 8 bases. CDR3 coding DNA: TGTGCCAGCTCACCCCCGGGACGGGCGGGGGATGAGCAGTTCTTC. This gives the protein CASSPPGRAGDEQFF.

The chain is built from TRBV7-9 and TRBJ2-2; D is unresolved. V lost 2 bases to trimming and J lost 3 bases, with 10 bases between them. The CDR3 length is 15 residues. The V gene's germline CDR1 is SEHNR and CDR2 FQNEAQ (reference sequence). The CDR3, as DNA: TGTGCCAGCAGCTTATTTAAGGCAGACACCGGGGAGCTGTTTTTT. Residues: CASSLFKADTGELFF.

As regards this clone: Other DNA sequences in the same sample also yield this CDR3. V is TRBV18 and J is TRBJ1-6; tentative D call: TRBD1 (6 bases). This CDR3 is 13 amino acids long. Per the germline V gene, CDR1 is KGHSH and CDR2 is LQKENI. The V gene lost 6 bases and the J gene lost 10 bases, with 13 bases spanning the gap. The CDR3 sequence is CASSRGRESPLHF. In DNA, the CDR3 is TGTGCCAGCTCCAGGGGACGGGAATCACCCCTCCACTTT.

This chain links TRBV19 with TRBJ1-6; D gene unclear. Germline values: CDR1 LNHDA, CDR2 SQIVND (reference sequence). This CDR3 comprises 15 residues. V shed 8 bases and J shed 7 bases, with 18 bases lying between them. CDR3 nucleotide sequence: TGTGCCAGTGGGCCGATTGGACTGACCAATTCACCCCTCCACTTT. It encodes CASGPIGLTNSPLHF.

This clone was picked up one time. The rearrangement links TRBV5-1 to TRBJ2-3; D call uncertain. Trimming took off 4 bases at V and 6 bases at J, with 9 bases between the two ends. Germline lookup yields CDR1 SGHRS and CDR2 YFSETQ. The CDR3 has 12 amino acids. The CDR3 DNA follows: TGCGCCAGCAGCCCCTTAGTTGATACGCAGTATTTT. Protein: CASSPLVDTQYF.

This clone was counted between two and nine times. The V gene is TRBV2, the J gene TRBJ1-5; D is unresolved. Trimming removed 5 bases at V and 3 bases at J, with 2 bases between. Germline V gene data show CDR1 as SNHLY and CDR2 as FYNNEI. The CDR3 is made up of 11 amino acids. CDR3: CASSYNQPQHF. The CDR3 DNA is TGTGCCAGCAGTTACAATCAGCCCCAGCATTTT.

The CDR3, as DNA: TGTGCCAGCAGCTTGCAAACCTCAACTAATGAAAAACTGTTTTTT. It specifies CASSLQTSTNEKLFF. J is TRBJ1-4 and V is TRBV5-6; D uncertain. Per germline, CDR1 SGHDT and CDR2 YYEEEE. This CDR3 is built from 15 residues. Trimming stripped 1 base from V and 0 bases from J, with 7 bases between.

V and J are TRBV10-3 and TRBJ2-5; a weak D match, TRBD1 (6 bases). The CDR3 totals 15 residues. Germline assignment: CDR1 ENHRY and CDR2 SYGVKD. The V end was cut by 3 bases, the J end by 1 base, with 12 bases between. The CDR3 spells CAISDGGQFQETQYF. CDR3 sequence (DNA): TGTGCCATCAGTGATGGAGGACAGTTCCAAGAGACCCAGTACTTC.

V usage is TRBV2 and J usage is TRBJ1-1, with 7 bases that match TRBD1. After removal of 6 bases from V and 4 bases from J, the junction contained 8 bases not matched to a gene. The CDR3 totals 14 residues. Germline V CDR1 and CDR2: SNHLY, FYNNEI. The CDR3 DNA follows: TGTGCCAGCAGAGACAGACAGGGTGGCACTGAAGCTTTCTTT. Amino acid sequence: CASRDRQGGTEAFF.

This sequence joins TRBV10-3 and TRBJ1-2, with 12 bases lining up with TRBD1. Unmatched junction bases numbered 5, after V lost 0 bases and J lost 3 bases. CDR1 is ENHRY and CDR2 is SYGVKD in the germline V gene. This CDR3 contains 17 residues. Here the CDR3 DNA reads TGTGCCATCAGTGAGTCGGGGACAGGGGGCGCAGACTATGGCTACACCTTC. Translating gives CAISESGTGGADYGYTF.

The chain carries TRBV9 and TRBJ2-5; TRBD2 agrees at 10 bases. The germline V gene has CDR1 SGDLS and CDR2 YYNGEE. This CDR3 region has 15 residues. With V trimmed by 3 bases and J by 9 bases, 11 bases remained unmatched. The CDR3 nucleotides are TGTGCCAGCAGCGCCGGACTAGCGGCTACGCTGGCCCAGTACTTC. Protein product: CASSAGLAATLAQYF.

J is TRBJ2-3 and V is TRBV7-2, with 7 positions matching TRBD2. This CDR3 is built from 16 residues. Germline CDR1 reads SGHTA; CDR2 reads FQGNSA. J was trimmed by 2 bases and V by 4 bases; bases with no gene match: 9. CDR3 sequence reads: CASSSGRTRDTDTQYF. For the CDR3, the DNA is TGTGCCAGCAGCTCCGGGAGGACTAGGGACACAGATACGCAGTATTTT.

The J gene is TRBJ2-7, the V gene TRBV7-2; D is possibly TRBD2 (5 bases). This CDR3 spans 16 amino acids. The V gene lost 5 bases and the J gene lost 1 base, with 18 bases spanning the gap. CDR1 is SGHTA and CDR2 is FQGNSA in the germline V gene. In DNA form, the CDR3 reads TGTGCCAGCAGCCCCCAACGGGCCCGAGGGTCCTACGAGCAGTACTTC. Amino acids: CASSPQRARGSYEQYF.

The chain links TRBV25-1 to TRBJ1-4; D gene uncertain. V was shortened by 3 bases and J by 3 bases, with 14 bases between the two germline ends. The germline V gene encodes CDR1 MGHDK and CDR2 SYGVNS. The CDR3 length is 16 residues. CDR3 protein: CASSDSGRVPNEKLFF. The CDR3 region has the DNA TGTGCCAGCAGTGATTCCGGGAGGGTACCTAATGAAAAACTGTTTTTT.